This T cell receptor beta chain was documented in a study of post-analysis software for immune sequencing data. Whole-study context: Several disease courses (relapsing-remitting, secondary progressive and progressive-relapsing) of multiple sclerosis were included. Regarding the study as a whole: The F measure placed samples prepared in the same batch into strongly shared clusters. Five or six TRBV segments were more frequent in patients than controls; TRBV5-6, TRBV5-1 and TRBV20-1 belonged to this group.

Unique molecular identifiers had been added to the TCR beta cDNA libraries. Each sample of roughly 0.95 to 10 million input T cells yielded around 500,000 cDNA molecules, so each molecule approximated one T cell. Each CDR3 protein gets one entry after TCRdb re-called the PCR reads with MiXCR. The sample lists roughly 670,000 distinct CDR3 sequences; approximately 60% were seen once. The CDR3 sequence is 15 residues long. From germline, CDR1 is SGHRS and CDR2 YFSETQ. Trimming took 3 bases from V and 1 from J, leaving 14 bases between them. As concerns this clonotype: Its antigen remains unknown.

The chain joins TRBV5-1 to TRBJ2-7; D is tentatively TRBD1 or TRBD2 (6 bases each). The source is a girl aged 2-10 years with multiple sclerosis. The sequenced sample was blood. The CDR3 DNA follows: TGCGCCAGCAGCTGGGGGCCGGGAGAATCCTACGAGCAGTACTTC. This gives the protein CASSWGPGESYEQYF.